This note documents a single T cell receptor beta chain sequence. Its antigen remains unknown. The study left out patients who had uncontrolled infection, other autoimmune disease, pregnancy or lactation. PBMCs stemmed from 10 ml fresh peripheral blood. The record originates from a study of T cells in Graves' hyperthyroidism and ophthalmopathy. The overall study: Blood from the periphery was taken at initial diagnosis, before any treatment.

The CDR3 covers 17 residues. Germline assignment: CDR1 SNHLY and CDR2 FYNNEI. Trimming stripped 7 bases from V and 1 base from J, with 22 bases between. Amplification of TCR beta CDR3 regions used RNA as the template. The TCR CDR3 was amplified in a first-round RT-PCR using the HTBI primer set. A single record per CDR3 protein comes from TCRdb applying MiXCR to the multiplex PCR reads. The sample carries more than 300,000 distinct CDR3 sequences, about 14% recorded once. Overall study findings and caveats: Also found in blood were most expanded thyroid clonotypes above 0.001.

The gene calls are TRBV2 and TRBJ1-1; no definite D call. Sequences were obtained from blood. This clonotype was sampled from a woman under 40 with Graves' hyperthyroidism. CDR3 loop: CASNIPPEGIENTEAFF. As DNA, the CDR3 is TGTGCCAGCAACATCCCCCCCGAGGGTATCGAGAACACTGAAGCTTTCTTT. Together with reference TRBV2 and TRBJ1-1, the CDR3 gives the full variable domain: EPEVTQTPSHQVTQMGQEVILRCVPISNHLYFYWYRQILGQKVEFLVSFYNNEISEKSEIFDDQFSVERPDGSNFTLKIRSTKLEDSAMYFCASNIPPEGIENTEAFFGQGTRLTVV.